The T cell receptor beta chain described here comes from a study of CD8+CD57+ T cells in acquired aplastic anemia. For the study at large: Mean yield of DNA from sorted CD4+ and CD8+ cells was approximately 3 ug.

CDR3 size: 15 residues. The germline V gene encodes CDR1 SEHNR and CDR2 FQNEAQ (reference sequence). Trimming removed 1 base at V and 8 bases at J, with 12 bases between. Genomic DNA, the template, was used for profiling of the TCR beta VDJ and CDR3. MiXCR, run by TCRdb on the reads, gives a single entry per CDR3 protein. The table has roughly 250,000 distinct CDR3 sequences, 40% to 50% seen once. This clonotype came up many times. Its antigen is unidentified. The sequenced patients had an expansion of CD8+CD57+ cells seen by flow cytometry. In all patients, the disease was severe acquired aplastic anemia. Broader study findings: Both patients and controls carried the same twenty-nine CD8+ CDR3 sequences.

J is TRBJ1-6 and V is TRBV7-9, with D perhaps TRBD1 (6 bases). The origin of this receptor is a human donor with aplastic anemia. Sequencing was performed on sorted CD4+, CD8+, or CD8+CD57+ T cells (not recorded which) from PBMCs. The CDR3 reads CASSLEIRGYSPLHF. CDR3 in DNA: TGTGCCAGCAGCTTAGAAATCAGGGGCTATTCACCCCTCCACTTT.